The clone carrying this T cell receptor beta chain has only a few counts. The target antigen is unknown. Per the germline V gene, CDR1 is LNHDA and CDR2 is SQIVND (reference sequence). There are 13 residues in the CDR3. V was trimmed by 3 bases and J by 6 bases, leaving 9 bases between them. This specimen comes from a study of regulatory T cells in long-lasting Graves disease. Whole-study results and caveats: Favoring TRBV28, TRBJ1-2 and TRBJ2-5 was a feature seen in persistent disease. A greater number of public clonotypes (approximately 2,700) was shared by persistent patients than by new patients (around 970).

Time point specified: persistent/refractory GD, antithyroid drugs over 5 years with positive TRAb. RNA extracted from PBMCs served as the sequencing template. Arm-PCR of CDR3 regions and iRepertoire HTBI primers were the basis on which TCR beta libraries were built. TCRdb ran MiXCR on the multiplex PCR reads and lists one entry per CDR3 protein. The sample lists approximately 360,000 distinct CDR3 sequences, approximately 25% occurring once. The sample in question was peripheral blood mononuclear cells (PBMCs), obtained when the disease was refractory, from a patient treated with antithyroid drugs. The chain combines TRBV19 with TRBJ2-4; D is perhaps TRBD1 (6 bases). The TCR comes from a woman aged 40 to 55 with Graves disease. The CDR3 DNA follows: TGTGCCAGTAGTATTGCAGGGGCAAACATTCAGTACTTC. This encodes CASSIAGANIQYF.